The clone carrying this T cell receptor (beta chain) was recorded many times. Recently diagnosed hyperthyroidism of less than 2 months' duration affected patients aged 18 to 65. In making diagnoses, clinical symptoms, serum thyroxine and TRAb, thyroid ultrasound and orbital computed tomography were all used. Out of around 10 ml of fresh peripheral blood came the PBMCs. Germline loops: CDR1 ENHRY, CDR2 SYGVKD. Trimming cost V 5 bases and J 1 base, with 15 bases left between them. The CDR3 is 16 residues long. The entry originates in a study of T cells in Graves' hyperthyroidism and ophthalmopathy. RNA transcripts gave rise to amplified TCR beta CDR3 regions. Researchers ran a first-round RT-PCR on the TCR CDR3 using the HTBI primer set. Via MiXCR, TCRdb re-called the multiplex PCR reads, giving one row per CDR3 protein. The sample lists roughly 500,000 distinct CDR3 sequences, approximately 15% occurring once.

The chain combines TRBV10-3 with TRBJ2-1, with a tentative D call TRBD1 (5 bases). Sequenced input: blood. This clonotype was obtained from a woman in her twenties or thirties with Graves' hyperthyroidism that later progressed to Graves' ophthalmopathy. The CDR3 loop is CAISPGREGSYNEQFF. In DNA, the CDR3 is TGTGCCATCAGTCCGGGCAGGGAAGGTTCCTACAATGAGCAGTTCTTC.